Sequencing of this T cell receptor beta chain was carried out in a study of blood T cells in healthy people across ages (dated by TCRdb to 2015 to 2017). Turning to the overall study: In model experiments, template switching captured roughly one uniquely barcoded TCR beta cDNA molecule for every two T cells. The study analyzed two additional independent replicas of 1 million unique cDNA reads from the same blood draw for two donors, one aged 18 to 30 and one aged 80 or older. The donors were split into four age groups: young (average around 15 years), middle-aged (39), aged (more than 60) and long-lived (roughly 88). Donors of different ages were randomly distributed across sequencing lanes to avoid experimental bias. To track age-related changes in TCR beta repertoire diversity, the study relied on deep sequencing normalized with unique cDNA molecular identifiers.

Broad study findings and their caveats: As age increased, observed TCR beta diversity per million T cells dropped in a roughly linear way, and a significant reduction was already evident by age 40. Bulk unsorted PBMC profiling prevented conclusive comparison of naive and antigen-experienced compartments. Estimates of total diversity based on one million sequenced T cells were considered lower bounds and underestimates. Because the CMV infection status of the donors was unknown, age-related changes in expanded clonotypes may potentially have been confounded. Compared with the aged group, the long-lived group had more naive CD4+ T cells, fewer expanded clones and increased TCR diversity, a pattern suggesting age selection. There was a strong correlation between observed TCR beta diversity and the percentage of naive T cells measured by flow cytometry.

Systemically healthy Caucasian individuals from Russia, 35 to 50 in total and aged roughly 6 to 100 years, were included as donors. Roughly 10 milliliters of peripheral blood were drawn from each donor into EDTA-treated Vacutainer tubes. Ficoll-Paque density-gradient centrifugation was used to isolate PBMCs, with at least 6.5 million per sample. Trizol reagent was used to extract total RNA from the PBMCs, yielding at least 5 micrograms per sample. For every donor, an aliquot of PBMCs went through flow cytometry to measure the percentages of naive CD45RAhigh/CD27high T cells. The CDR3 covers 14 residues, taking in both the cysteine and the phenylalanine. The retained sequence is limited to the CDR3, 42 bases, with the frame set at the first base. The V end gives up 6 bases and the J end 5 bases, leaving 8 bases in the junction not matched to a gene. In the germline V gene, CDR1 corresponds to MGHDK and CDR2 to SYGVNS.

Library construction relied on 5' RACE. Sequencing instrument: Illumina HiSeq 2500. A second PCR of about 7 to 12 cycles was run with a J-beta primer mix and a sample-barcoded 5' primer. A template-switch 5' adaptor carrying 12 random nucleotides introduced a unique molecular identifier onto each TCR beta cDNA molecule. At least 2.5 million CDR3-containing paired-end reads were obtained from each sample. All of the RNA was converted into first-strand cDNA using the Mint cDNA synthesis kit, with a TRBC-specific oligonucleotide serving as the primer. Following uracil-DNA glycosylase treatment, all cDNA underwent a first 18-cycle PCR with the universal primers M1SS and BC2_uni_R. Per the original workflow: Each sample was normalized by randomly selecting 1 million high-quality reads, each carrying a distinct molecular identifier. Instead of being binned into consensus sequences, reads with shared molecular identifiers were discarded. MiTCR, run with a Q25 quality threshold and the strictest error-elimination algorithm, handled CDR3 identification, clonotype clustering and error correction. A nonparametric unseen species model with Euler transformation was used to estimate a lower bound on total TCR beta diversity. TCRdb reran the public reads through fastp at Q25 and MiXCR, keeping productive beta chains. Identical CDR3 protein sequences are pooled into one entry, listed with their most common genes and DNA. TCRdb, not the original authors, processed these V and J calls. Present in this sample are about 1.5 million distinct CDR3 sequences, 40% to 45% of which were seen just once. The ten largest make up about 4% of the sample.

Notes on this clonotype: What antigen it recognizes has not been identified. It has no much larger one-base neighbor in the sample; base qualities were not kept.

Sequencing used blood. The TCR originated in a woman aged 18 to 35 in good health. The chain couples TRBV25-1 to TRBJ2-3; 7 junctional bases match TRBD1. In nucleotides, the sequence is TGTGCCAGCAGCGCACAGGGGATGGGAGATACGCAGTATTTT. The resulting protein is CASSAQGMGDTQYF.